These T cell receptor beta chains were read from a single sample in a study of cytomegalovirus exposure and HLA in healthy donors. Repertoires were generated with immunoSEQ multiplex PCR, while TCRdb's copy carries only in-frame clones and drops some. The sample lists about 280,000 clones, over 75% occurring once. Sequencing input: PBMCs. The receptor source for this set is a young woman in good health and CMV-seronegative. Both conserved end residues are part of each CDR3. A D gene is named only where the DNA matches it firmly. Clone size appears in some rows only: once, few, many, or a class for an expanded clone.

clone_size | j_call | d_call | v_call | cdr3_nt | cdr3_aa
- | TRBJ2-1 | - | TRBV30 | TGTGCCTGGAGCCAGGGGAATGAGCAGTTCTTC | CAWSQGNEQFF
- | TRBJ2-5 | TRBD2 | TRBV29-1 | TGCAGCGTTGGGGAGGGAGAGACCCAGTACTTC | CSVGEGETQYF
- | TRBJ2-1 | - | TRBV7-9 | TGTGCCAGCAGCTTTCCCAACAGGGCAGCAAGTCGGAATGAGCAGTTCTTC | CASSFPNRAASRNEQFF
- | TRBJ2-6 | - | TRBV18 | TGTGCCAGCTCACGGGTAACCCTAGCCTCGGGGGCCAACGTCCTGACTTTC | CASSRVTLASGANVLTF
once | TRBJ2-1 | TRBD1 | TRBV27 | TGTGCCAGCAGTTTATTCGGGACAGGTCTAAATGAGCAGTTCTTC | CASSLFGTGLNEQFF
- | TRBJ2-5 | - | TRBV5-8 | TGTGCCAGCAGCTTGGCCGGGAGTTTAGAGACCCAGTACTTC | CASSLAGSLETQYF
- | TRBJ2-2 | TRBD2 | TRBV11-2 | TGTGCCAGCAGCCGGCCACCTAGCGGGACCGGGGAGCTGTTTTTT | CASSRPPSGTGELFF
- | TRBJ2-2 | TRBD1 | TRBV2 | TGTGCCAGCAGTGGTCTGGGACAGGACCGGGGCACCGGGGAGCTGTTTTTT | CASSGLGQDRGTGELFF
- | TRBJ1-2 | TRBD1 | TRBV29-1 | TGCAGCGTGTTACAGGGGGACTATGGCTACACCTTC | CSVLQGDYGYTF
- | TRBJ2-7 | - | TRBV14 | TGTGCCAGCAGCCAAGGACGCGGGGCCTACGAGCAGTACTTC | CASSQGRGAYEQYF
- | TRBJ1-6 | TRBD1 | TRBV2 | TGTGCCAGCAGTGTGGTGACAGGGAATTCACCCCTCCACTTT | CASSVVTGNSPLHF
- | TRBJ2-7 | - | TRBV27 | TGTGCCAGCAGTTTAGCTAGGGGCTACGAGCAGTACTTC | CASSLARGYEQYF
- | TRBJ1-5 | - | TRBV2 | TGTGCCAGCAGTTATATTCTCAGGGCCCAGCATTTT | CASSYILRAQHF
once | TRBJ2-7 | TRBD2 | TRBV27 | TGTGCCAGCAGCCCCTCGGGGGGTACTCTCCTATACGAGCAGTACTTC | CASSPSGGTLLYEQYF
- | TRBJ1-1 | - | TRBV4-1 | TGCGCCAGCAGCCTATTATTCAGGGGAAGAATTGAAGCTTTCTTT | CASSLLFRGRIEAFF
- | TRBJ2-7 | TRBD1 | TRBV19 | TGTGCCAGTAGTACACGGACAGGCTACGAGCAGTACTTC | CASSTRTGYEQYF
- | TRBJ2-7 | - | TRBV15 | TGTGCCACCAGCAGGCCTCCAGGGGGGAACGAGCAGTACTTC | CATSRPPGGNEQYF
- | TRBJ2-7 | TRBD2 | TRBV4-1 | TGCGCCAGCAGCCAGCTAGCGGGAGGACCATCCCCTCTCGAGCAGTACTTC | CASSQLAGGPSPLEQYF
few | TRBJ1-2 | TRBD1 | TRBV28 | TGTGCCAGCAGTATCCAGGGGGCGTCCTATGGCTACACCTTC | CASSIQGASYGYTF
- | TRBJ2-1 | TRBD2 | TRBV5-4 | TGTGCCAGCACCCTACTAGCGGGAGGGCATGATGAGCAGTTCTTC | CASTLLAGGHDEQFF
- | TRBJ2-5 | - | TRBV11-2 | TGTGCCAGCAGCTTAGATTTTGGAGCTGGGACCCAGTACTTC | CASSLDFGAGTQYF
- | TRBJ1-5 | TRBD1 | TRBV19 | TGTGCCAGTAGTACATCGACAGGGTGGCAGCCCCAGCATTTT | CASSTSTGWQPQHF
- | TRBJ2-3 | - | TRBV27 | TGTGCCAGCACCTCACAGTCCCCCGGCGGAGGAAGCACAGATACGCAGTATTTT | CASTSQSPGGGSTDTQYF
- | TRBJ2-7 | TRBD1 | TRBV5-6 | TGTGCCAGCAGCCGACGATCATCCCGACCGGGACAGGCAACCTACGAGCAGTACTTC | CASSRRSSRPGQATYEQYF
- | TRBJ1-2 | TRBD1 | TRBV7-2 | TGTGCCAGCAGCTTAACAGGGGGCCGAATTCAAGTGGGTTATGGCTACACCTTC | CASSLTGGRIQVGYGYTF
- | TRBJ2-5 | TRBD2 | TRBV15 | TGTGCCACCCGGCGGGAGTATGGAGGGACCCAGTACTTC | CATRREYGGTQYF
- | TRBJ2-6 | TRBD2 | TRBV5-4 | TGTGCCAGCAGCTTCCTAGCGGGGAGCTCTGGGGCCAACGTCCTGACTTTC | CASSFLAGSSGANVLTF
- | TRBJ2-7 | - | TRBV5-4 | TGTGCCAGCAGCTTAGCGGAAAGCTCCTACGAGCAGTACTTC | CASSLAESSYEQYF
- | TRBJ1-1 | - | TRBV6-5 | TGTGCCACCAACCTTTATAGCCAGGGCTCTCCAGCTTTCTTT | CATNLYSQGSPAFF
- | TRBJ1-1 | - | TRBV7-2 | TGTGCCAGCAGCTTCCGTTGGGGCAGGGCTGTGAACACTGAAGCTTTCTTT | CASSFRWGRAVNTEAFF
- | TRBJ2-3 | - | TRBV28 | TGTGCCACCGTGGGCGTACGAGATACGCAGTATTTT | CATVGVRDTQYF
- | TRBJ2-2 | - | TRBV4-3 | TGCGCCAGCAGTCAAGGGGAGACCGGGGAGCTGTTTTTT | CASSQGETGELFF
- | TRBJ1-1 | - | TRBV6-1 | TGTGCCAGCAGTGAAGCGGTGGGACAAGCGTCCACTGAAGCTTTCTTT | CASSEAVGQASTEAFF
once | TRBJ2-2 | - | TRBV5-4 | TGTGCCAGCACCGTGTCGGGCCTCCCGGGGACCGGGGAGCTGTTTTTT | CASTVSGLPGTGELFF
once | TRBJ1-2 | TRBD1 | TRBV28 | TGTGCCAGCAGTCCTCCTGGGGACAGGGTGGGTGGCTACACCTTC | CASSPPGDRVGGYTF
- | TRBJ2-7 | TRBD2 | TRBV7-2 | TGTGCCAGCAGCCCACCGGGACTAGCGGTTCTTAGCTCCTACGAGCAGTACTTC | CASSPPGLAVLSSYEQYF
- | TRBJ1-5 | TRBD1 | TRBV30 | TGTGCCTGGGGAAGGGAAACCGGGACAGCTAGCAATCAGCCCCAGCATTTT | CAWGRETGTASNQPQHF
once | TRBJ1-2 | - | TRBV5-1 | TGCGCCAGCAGCTTCGGACAGTTGGCAGTTGAGGGCTACACCTTC | CASSFGQLAVEGYTF
- | TRBJ1-1 | TRBD1 | TRBV28 | TGTGCCAGCAATATCCCGGGACAGGGGGTGACTGAAGCTTTCTTT | CASNIPGQGVTEAFF
once | TRBJ2-1 | TRBD2 | TRBV2 | TGTGCAGGCCGGGGGGGGCGGTCATACAATGAGCAGTTCTTC | CAGRGGRSYNEQFF
few | TRBJ1-1 | - | TRBV28 | TGTGCCAGCAGTCCCATGCGCGGGAAGAACACTGAAGCTTTCTTT | CASSPMRGKNTEAFF
- | TRBJ2-2 | - | TRBV27 | TGTGCCAGCAGTTTAGGACTCACCACCGGGGAGCTGTTTTTT | CASSLGLTTGELFF
- | TRBJ1-3 | - | TRBV5-6 | TGTGCCAGCAGCTTAACCGTTGGGCGGGAGAAAGGAAACACCATATATTTT | CASSLTVGREKGNTIYF
- | TRBJ2-5 | - | TRBV18 | TGTGCCAGCTCACCAGGGCGGGCGGGGACCCAAGAGACCCAGTACTTC | CASSPGRAGTQETQYF
- | TRBJ2-5 | - | TRBV7-9 | TGTGCCAGCAGCTTAGCGCCGGAAGAGACCCAGTACTTC | CASSLAPEETQYF
- | TRBJ2-1 | TRBD1 | TRBV27 | TGTGCCAGCAGTCCGATCCGGGACAGGAGTTACAATGAGCAGTTCTTC | CASSPIRDRSYNEQFF
- | TRBJ2-5 | - | TRBV27 | TGTGCCAGCAGTTTATCCCCTGGGCTAGCGAGATACATAATCCAAGAGACCCAGTACTTC | CASSLSPGLARYIIQETQYF
- | TRBJ2-5 | TRBD2 | TRBV28 | TGTGCCAGCAGTTTCCGACTAGCGGGAGGGCCTGGAGAGACCCAGTACTTC | CASSFRLAGGPGETQYF